This paragraph covers one T cell receptor (beta chain) sequence. This record belongs to a study of blood T cell repertoires in COVID-19. Study-level information: The United States, Italy and Spain were the sources of the acute and convalescent COVID-19 samples.

Authors' methods: The authors estimated nucleated cell counts from reference gene primer amplification. TCRdb's copy holds only in-frame clones and misses some; the assay was immunoSEQ multiplex PCR. D and trimming come from the DNA, and the V and J calls and clone size come from that table. The sample has a few hundred thousand clones, approximately 86% seen once; the top ten hold approximately 9%. Either two negative PCRs, clearance, or symptom resolution qualified Cohort 3 donors as recovered. This receptor was identified in a woman between 18 and 30 years old who had recovered from COVID-19. Sequenced sample: PBMCs or T cells enriched from blood (not recorded which).

CDR3 sequence reads: CASSPLAGVRTDTQYF. CDR3 nucleotides: TGTGCCAGCAGTCCCCTAGCGGGGGTACGCACAGATACGCAGTATTTT. The V gene is TRBV6-6, the J gene TRBJ2-3; TRBD2 matches 10 bases. Germline V gene lookup returns CDR1 MNHNY and CDR2 SVGAGI (reference sequence). Germline trimming cut 5 bases from V and 1 base from J; bases unmatched to any gene: 6. This CDR3 has 16 residues.